These 9 T cell receptor beta chains were all obtained from the same sample, sequenced in a study of cytomegalovirus exposure and HLA in healthy donors. PCR used 60 Vbeta primers and 13 Jbeta primers. Clones were read by immunoSEQ multiplex PCR, and TCRdb kept only the in-frame ones, dropping some. The repertoire has some 220,000 clones, around four fifths of them found once; the top ten carry 0.55% to 0.7%. Specimen: PBMCs. These receptors originate from a woman in her forties in good health and CMV-seronegative.

The rearrangement joins TRBV6-5 to TRBJ2-2, with TRBD1 matching 7 bases. The V segment lost 7 bases and the J segment 4 bases; nucleotides outside the gene matches: 6. The CDR3 has 14 residues. Germline V lookup: CDR1 MNHEY, CDR2 SVGAGI. CDR3 in DNA: TGTGCCAGCATCCAACAGGGGAGCACCGGGGAGCTGTTTTTT. The encoded protein is CASIQQGSTGELFF.

This clone was seen only once. This chain links TRBV19 with TRBJ1-5; 9 bases align to TRBD1. Germline CDR1 reads LNHDA; CDR2 reads SQIVND (reference sequence). CDR3 size: 15 residues. V shed 4 bases and J 7 bases; nucleotides not matched to a gene: 8. CDR3 coding DNA: TGTGCCAGTAGTAGGTTACAGGGGGCAGACCAGCCCCAGCATTTT. It yields the protein CASSRLQGADQPQHF.

The CDR3 DNA is TGCGCCAGCAGCTTGTTCTTCCGACTGCAGGAGACCCAGTACTTC. Encoded protein: CASSLFFRLQETQYF. The rearrangement joins TRBV5-1 to TRBJ2-5; no definite D call. CDR1 SGHRS and CDR2 YFSETQ come from the germline V gene. The CDR3 runs 15 residues. V was pared by 1 base and J by 5 bases, with 15 bases between.

This clone was recorded once. J is TRBJ2-5 and V is TRBV7-2; TRBD2 agrees at 11 bases. The CDR3 contains 18 residues. CDR1 SGHTA and CDR2 FQGNSA come from the germline V gene. V dropped 5 bases and J dropped 5; count of bases not matched to a gene: 16. CDR3 sequence: CASSVKSSSGGPRETQYF. CDR3 DNA: TGTGCCAGCAGCGTAAAGTCCTCTAGCGGGGGGCCGCGGGAGACCCAGTACTTC.

This chain links TRBV6-5 with TRBJ1-2, with TRBD1 as a possible D gene (5 bases). Between the trimmed V and J ends, which lost 1 base and 6 bases, there was a span of 15 bases. Germline V lookup: CDR1 MNHEY, CDR2 SVGAGI. The CDR3 is 15 amino acids. The CDR3 DNA reads as TGTGCCAGCAGTTACTTTGCGGGGCCACCTCATGGCTACACCTTC. This gives the protein CASSYFAGPPHGYTF.

This clone was counted between two and nine times. V is TRBV10-3 and J is TRBJ2-3; tentatively, D is TRBD2 (6 bases). CDR1 is ENHRY, CDR2 SYGVKD, per germline. This CDR3 contains 14 residues. The V gene lost 4 bases and the J gene lost 2 bases, with 10 bases spanning the gap. The CDR3 region has the DNA TGTGCCATCAGTGGTGGCGGGGACACAGATACGCAGTATTTT. It is translated as CAISGGGDTDTQYF.

This chain connects TRBV18 to TRBJ1-2, with D perhaps TRBD1 (5 bases). Germline CDR1 KGHSH, CDR2 LQKENI. Trimming cost V 3 bases and J 4 bases, with 12 bases left between them. CDR3 length equals 14 residues. The CDR3 DNA reads TGTGCCAGCTCACCTCAGGACGACAGCTATGGCTACACCTTC. Protein product: CASSPQDDSYGYTF. Supplemented by reference TRBV18 and TRBJ1-2, the full variable domain reads NAGVMQNPRHLVRRRGQEARLRCSPMKGHSHVYWYRQLPEEGLKFMVYLQKENIIDESGMPKERFSAEFPKEGPSILRIQQVVRGDSAAYFCASSPQDDSYGYTFGSGTRLTVV.

This chain joins TRBV7-2 and TRBJ1-4; 10 bases agree with TRBD1. V lost 5 bases to trimming and J lost 7 bases; unmatched junction nucleotides: 4. The germline V gene has CDR1 SGHTA and CDR2 FQGNSA. The CDR3 is 14 residues long. CDR3 loop: CASSRDRGLEKLFF. The CDR3 DNA sequence: TGTGCCAGCAGCCGTGACAGGGGGCTTGAAAAACTGTTTTTT.

This sequence joins TRBV19 and TRBJ1-1, with D uncertain. CDR1 and CDR2 (germline): LNHDA, SQIVND (reference sequence). With 1 base removed from V and 5 bases from J, the gap between germline ends came to 8 bases. CDR3 length equals 13 residues. The CDR3 nucleotides are TGTGCCAGTAGTATAGGACTGGTTACTGAAGCTTTCTTT. Its translation is CASSIGLVTEAFF.